The 26 T cell receptor beta chains below all came from one sample that was sequenced in a study of blood T cells in healthy people across ages. The second PCR ran about 6 to 12 cycles with a sample-barcoded 5' primer and J-beta primers. TCRdb reprocessed the 5' RACE reads via MiXCR and lists one record per CDR3 protein. The sample has approximately 1.5 million distinct CDR3 sequences; approximately 32% are singletons. Sample: blood. The receptors shown here come from a woman under 40 in good health.

This chain links TRBV7-8 with TRBJ2-3; 10 nucleotides line up with TRBD2. Germline V gene data show CDR1 as SGHVS and CDR2 as FQNEAQ. The CDR3 extends over 17 amino acids. V shed 3 bases and J 5 bases; nucleotides not matched to a gene: 11. The CDR3 DNA sequence: TGTGCCAGCAGCTTTCCCAGGGGGAGCGGGAGGGAAGATACGCAGTATTTT. Protein product: CASSFPRGSGREDTQYF.

The gene calls are TRBV13 and TRBJ2-3, with a possible D match to TRBD2 (6 bases). V was pared by 2 bases and J by 2 bases, with 20 bases between. The germline V gene has CDR1 PRHDT and CDR2 FYEKMQ (reference sequence). CDR3 size: 18 residues. CDR3 in DNA: TGTGCCAGCAGCTTATTCGGAGGGCGGACCCTCTACACAGATACGCAGTATTTT. Its translation is CASSLFGGRTLYTDTQYF.

The chain combines TRBV11-2 with TRBJ1-5; 8 nucleotides line up with TRBD1. V was pared by 0 bases and J by 6 bases, with 4 bases of the junction left unmatched. The CDR3 is 15 amino acids. CDR1 is SGHAT, CDR2 FQNNGV, per germline. The CDR3 here is CASSLDRGPVQPQHF. In DNA form, the CDR3 reads TGTGCCAGCAGCTTAGACAGGGGGCCGGTTCAGCCCCAGCATTTT.

This rearrangement joins TRBV20-1 to TRBJ2-1, with 13 bases aligning to TRBD2. The V and J ends lost 6 bases and 4 bases, in that order; junction bases with no gene match: 6. Germline loops: CDR1 DFQATT, CDR2 SNEGSKA (reference sequence). CDR3 size: 15 residues. CDR3 nucleotides: TGCAGTGCCCAGGGACTAGCGGGGAAGTACAATGAGCAGTTCTTC. Amino acids: CSAQGLAGKYNEQFF.

The chain carries TRBV12-3 or TRBV12-4 and TRBJ2-7; no firm D call. V lost 3 bases to trimming and J lost 2 bases, with 11 bases between them. This CDR3 comprises 14 residues. The CDR3 reads CASSLSSPAYEQYF. The CDR3 coding sequence is TGTGCCAGCAGTTTGTCCAGTCCTGCCTACGAGCAGTACTTC.

V usage is TRBV28 and J usage is TRBJ2-7; D is tentatively TRBD1 or TRBD2 (5 bases each). The V gene's germline CDR1 is MDHEN and CDR2 SYDVKM. Trimming took 7 bases from V and 5 from J, leaving 18 bases between them. This CDR3 region has 14 residues. The CDR3 here is CASNRAGRDDEQYF. CDR3 in DNA: TGTGCCAGCAACCGCGCCGGACGGGACGACGAGCAGTACTTC.

V and J are TRBV29-1 and TRBJ2-1; 9 bases match TRBD2. Germline V gene data show CDR1 as SQVTM and CDR2 as ANQGSEA. The CDR3 runs to 14 residues. V shed 3 bases and J 7 bases; nucleotides not matched to a gene: 7. Here the CDR3 DNA reads TGCAGCGTTGATGGGGTAGCGGGGGTGAATGAGCAGTTCTTC. The encoded protein is CSVDGVAGVNEQFF.

The sample holds many counts of this clonotype. The chain is built from TRBV4-1 and TRBJ2-7, with 7 bases that match TRBD1. The germline V gene has CDR1 MGHRA and CDR2 YSYEKL. The trim removed 2 bases at V and 2 bases at J, leaving 3 bases unmatched. The CDR3 consists of 14 residues. Written as DNA, the CDR3 is TGCGCCAGCAGCCAACCCGGACAGGCCTACGAGCAGTACTTC. Protein sequence: CASSQPGQAYEQYF.

The gene calls are TRBV5-1 and TRBJ1-2, with TRBD1 matching over 7 bases. Germline assignment: CDR1 SGHRS and CDR2 YFSETQ. CDR3 length: 13 residues. V shed 2 bases, J shed 8 bases, and the junction held 6 bases outside the gene matches. CDR3 DNA: TGCGCCAGCAGCTTAGGACAGGTTCAAGGCTACACCTTC. Translating gives CASSLGQVQGYTF.

This clonotype was counted only a few times. The gene calls are TRBV7-6 and TRBJ1-6, with D unresolved. Germline V CDR1 and CDR2: SGHVS, FNYEAQ. The CDR3 extends over 15 amino acids. V was clipped by 4 bases and J by 14 bases, with 21 bases between them. CDR3: CASSSSAGAPLTLHF. Here the CDR3 DNA reads TGTGCCAGCAGCTCCAGTGCAGGAGCTCCTTTGACCCTCCACTTT.

CDR3 coding DNA: TGCGCCAGCAGCCGACCGACGGGATCGAACACTGAAGCTTTCTTT. Protein: CASSRPTGSNTEAFF. This chain links TRBV4-1 with TRBJ1-1, with D uncertain. V lost 4 bases, J lost 1 base, and 13 bases lay in between. The CDR3 is made up of 15 amino acids. CDR1 and CDR2 (germline): MGHRA, YSYEKL.

This clonotype occurred a few times. The chain uses TRBV4-1 and TRBJ2-7; TRBD2 agrees at 9 bases. The V segment lost 1 base and the J segment 5 bases; nucleotides outside the gene matches: 9. This CDR3 has 16 amino acids. The germline CDR1 and CDR2 sequences are MGHRA and YSYEKL. The CDR3 sequence is CASSQGARGGLHEQYF. As DNA, the CDR3 is TGCGCCAGCAGCCAAGGGGCGCGGGGGGGATTACACGAGCAGTACTTC.

This clonotype showed up many times. The chain carries TRBV29-1 and TRBJ2-7; perhaps TRBD1 as D (6 bases). Germline loops: CDR1 SQVTM, CDR2 ANQGSEA. V lost 6 bases and J 2 bases, leaving 11 bases between the germline ends. This CDR3 is built from 12 residues. The CDR3 DNA follows: TGCAGCGTCGTGGACAGTGCCTACGAGCAGTACTTC. This gives the protein CSVVDSAYEQYF.

The chain carries TRBV11-3 and TRBJ2-7, with 13 bases matching TRBD2. The CDR3 runs 16 residues. CDR1 is SGHNT and CDR2 is YENEEA in the germline V gene. With V trimmed by 1 base and J by 7 bases, 7 bases remained unmatched. The CDR3 spells CASSLGGTSGMGEQYF. DNA for the CDR3: TGTGCCAGCAGCTTAGGGGGGACTAGCGGGATGGGTGAGCAGTACTTC.

This clonotype was picked up a small number of times. The V call is TRBV6-5, the J call TRBJ2-7; TRBD2 aligns across 11 bases. J gave up 4 bases and V 5 bases, and 7 bases lay outside the gene matches. The CDR3 has 15 residues. Germline V gives CDR1 MNHEY, CDR2 SVGAGI. The chain's CDR3 is CASSELAGDGYEQYF. The CDR3 nucleotides read TGTGCCAGCAGTGAACTAGCGGGAGATGGGTACGAGCAGTACTTC.

This chain links TRBV27 with TRBJ1-5; TRBD1 might be the D (6 bases). Germline-derived CDR1 and CDR2 are MNHEY and SMNVEV (reference sequence). V was trimmed by 3 bases and J by 6 bases, leaving 18 bases between them. The CDR3 has 16 residues. CDR3 nucleotides: TGTGCCAGCAGTTTGTTCGGACAGTTCGGTGCTCAGCCCCAGCATTTT. Translation gives CASSLFGQFGAQPQHF.

The chain couples TRBV19 to TRBJ2-2, with 9 bases aligning to TRBD2. J lost 4 bases, V lost 5 bases, and 8 bases had no gene match. The CDR3 is made up of 16 amino acids. Germline CDR1 LNHDA, CDR2 SQIVND (reference sequence). The CDR3 sequence is CASSVPSGMGTGELFF. CDR3 coding DNA: TGTGCCAGTAGTGTTCCTAGCGGGATGGGCACCGGGGAGCTGTTTTTT.

This clonotype was detected a few times. The chain uses TRBV20-1 and TRBJ1-4; D may be TRBD1 (6 bases). The V and J ends lost 6 bases and 5 bases respectively, with 10 bases between them. The germline CDR1 and CDR2 sequences are DFQATT and SNEGSKA (reference sequence). This CDR3 has 12 amino acids. This CDR3 is CSAGQPNEKLFF. The CDR3 region has the DNA TGCAGTGCAGGACAGCCGAATGAAAAACTGTTTTTT.

This clonotype was picked up many times. J is TRBJ2-7 and V is TRBV10-3; 7 bases map to TRBD1. CDR3 length: 15 residues. Trimming cost V 4 bases and J 4 bases; bases outside gene matches: 10. Germline CDR1 ENHRY, CDR2 SYGVKD. The CDR3 protein is CAISGASGQLYEQYF. CDR3 nucleotides: TGTGCCATCAGTGGGGCCTCGGGACAGCTTTACGAGCAGTACTTC.

The genes are TRBV2 and TRBJ2-5; tentatively, D is TRBD2 (6 bases). V shed 5 bases and J shed 2 bases, with 9 bases lying between them. This CDR3 spans 13 amino acids. The V gene's germline CDR1 is SNHLY and CDR2 FYNNEI. The CDR3 protein is CASSKTRQETQYF. The DNA of the CDR3 is TGTGCCAGCAGTAAGACTAGGCAAGAGACCCAGTACTTC. The full variable domain, completed using reference TRBV2 and TRBJ2-5, is EPEVTQTPSHQVTQMGQEVILRCVPISNHLYFYWYRQILGQKVEFLVSFYNNEISEKSEIFDDQFSVERPDGSNFTLKIRSTKLEDSAMYFCASSKTRQETQYFGPGTRLLVL.

This clonotype has only a few counts. The genes are TRBV13 and TRBJ2-7, with TRBD1 matching 7 bases. The V gene end was trimmed by 3 bases and the J gene end by 6 bases; junction bases not matched to a gene: 5. The CDR3 spans 13 residues. Per germline, CDR1 PRHDT and CDR2 FYEKMQ (reference sequence). CDR3 in DNA: TGTGCCAGCAGCTTTGGGACAGCCTGCGAGCAGTACTTC. Its translation is CASSFGTACEQYF.

Only a few counts were recorded for this clonotype. In nucleotides, the CDR3 is TGTGCCATCATGGGACAGGGGGCCACCGGGGAGCTGTTTTTT. Translation gives CAIMGQGATGELFF. The chain is built from TRBV10-3 and TRBJ2-2, with TRBD1 identical over 12 bases. This CDR3 spans 14 amino acids. V was clipped by 7 bases and J by 4 bases; unmatched bases: 1. CDR1 is ENHRY, CDR2 SYGVKD, per germline.

In DNA form, the CDR3 reads TGCAGTCCGCGGCGAGCGGGGGGGCAAGAGACCCAGTACTTC. Protein product: CSPRRAGGQETQYF. The chain employs TRBV20-1 and TRBJ2-5; the match to TRBD2 covers 10 bases. Per germline, CDR1 DFQATT and CDR2 SNEGSKA (reference sequence). The V segment lost 8 bases and the J segment 2 bases; nucleotides outside the gene matches: 8. This CDR3 contains 14 residues.

The table lists this clonotype with many counts. The chain recombines TRBV9 with TRBJ2-7, with TRBD2 identical over 11 bases. The CDR3 sequence is 15 residues long. With V trimmed by 3 bases and J by 2 bases, 4 bases remained unmatched. CDR1 is SGDLS and CDR2 is YYNGEE in the germline V gene. As DNA, the CDR3 is TGTGCCAGCAGCGCTGGGACTAGCGGCCCCTACGAGCAGTACTTC. Protein product: CASSAGTSGPYEQYF.

This clonotype was seen a few times. V gene TRBV7-8 combines with J gene TRBJ2-5; unclear D gene. Trimming cost V 5 bases and J 2 bases, with 9 bases left between them. The CDR3 extends over 13 amino acids. Germline CDR1 is SGHVS and CDR2 is FQNEAQ. DNA of the CDR3: TGTGCCAGCAGCGATGGGCAACAAGAGACCCAGTACTTC. Its translation: CASSDGQQETQYF.

The chain links TRBV27 to TRBJ2-1, with a tentative D call TRBD1 (6 bases). The V gene's germline CDR1 is MNHEY and CDR2 SMNVEV (reference sequence). The ends were cut back, 5 bases at V and 6 bases at J, with 11 bases in the middle. This CDR3 contains 13 residues. The CDR3 region is CASSDTGINEQFF. In DNA, the CDR3 is TGTGCCAGCAGTGATACAGGGATCAATGAGCAGTTCTTC.